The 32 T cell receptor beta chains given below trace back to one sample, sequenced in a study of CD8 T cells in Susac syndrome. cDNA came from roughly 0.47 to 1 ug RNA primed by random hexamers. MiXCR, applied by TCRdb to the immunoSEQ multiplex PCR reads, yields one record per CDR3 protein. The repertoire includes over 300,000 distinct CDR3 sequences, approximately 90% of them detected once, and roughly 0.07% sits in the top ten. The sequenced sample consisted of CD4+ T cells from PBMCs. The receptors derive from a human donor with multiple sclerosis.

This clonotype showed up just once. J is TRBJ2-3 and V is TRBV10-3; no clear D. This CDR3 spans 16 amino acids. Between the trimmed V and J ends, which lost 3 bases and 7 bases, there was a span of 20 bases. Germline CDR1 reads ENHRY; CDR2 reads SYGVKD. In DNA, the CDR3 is TGTGCCATCAGTGACCTAGGGAAGCCTCTGGGCCATACGCAGTATTTT. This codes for CAISDLGKPLGHTQYF.

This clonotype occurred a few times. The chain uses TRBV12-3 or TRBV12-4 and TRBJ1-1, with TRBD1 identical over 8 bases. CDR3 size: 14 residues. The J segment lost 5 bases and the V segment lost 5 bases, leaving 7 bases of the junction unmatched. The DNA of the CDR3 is TGTGCCAGCAGTCCCGGACAGGGAGGGACTGAAGCTTTCTTT. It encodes CASSPGQGGTEAFF.

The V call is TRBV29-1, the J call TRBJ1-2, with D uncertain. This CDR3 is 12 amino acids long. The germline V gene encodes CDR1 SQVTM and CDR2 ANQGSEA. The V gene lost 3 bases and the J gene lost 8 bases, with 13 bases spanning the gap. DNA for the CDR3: TGCAGCGTTGATGGTGGCGCGGGGGGCTACACCTTC. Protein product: CSVDGGAGGYTF.

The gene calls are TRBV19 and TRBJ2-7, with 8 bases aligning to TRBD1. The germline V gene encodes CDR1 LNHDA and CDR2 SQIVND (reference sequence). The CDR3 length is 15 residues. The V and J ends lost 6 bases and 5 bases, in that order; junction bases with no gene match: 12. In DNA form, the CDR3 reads TGTGCCAGTAGCCCGGACAGGGTTAACGGGGACGAGCAGTACTTC. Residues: CASSPDRVNGDEQYF.

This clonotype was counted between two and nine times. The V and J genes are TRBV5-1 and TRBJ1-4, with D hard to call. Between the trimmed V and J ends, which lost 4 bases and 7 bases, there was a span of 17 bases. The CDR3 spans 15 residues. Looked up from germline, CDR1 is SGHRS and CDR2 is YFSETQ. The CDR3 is CASSPEISTSEKLFF. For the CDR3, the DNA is TGCGCCAGCAGCCCTGAAATCTCAACAAGTGAAAAACTGTTTTTT.

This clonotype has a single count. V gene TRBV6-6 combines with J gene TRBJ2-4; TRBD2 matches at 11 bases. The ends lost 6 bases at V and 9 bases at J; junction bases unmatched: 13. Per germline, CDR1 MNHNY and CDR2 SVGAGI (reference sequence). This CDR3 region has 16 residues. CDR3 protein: CASRLAGGATSSIQYF. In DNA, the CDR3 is TGTGCCAGCAGATTAGCGGGGGGGGCCACAAGTAGCATTCAGTACTTC.

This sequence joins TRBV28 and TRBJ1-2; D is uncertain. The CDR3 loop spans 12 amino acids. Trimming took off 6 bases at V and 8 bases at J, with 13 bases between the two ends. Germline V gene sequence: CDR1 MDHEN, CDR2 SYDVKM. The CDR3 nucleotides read TGTGCCAGCAGGTGGGAGGGATGGGGCTACACCTTC. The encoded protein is CASRWEGWGYTF.

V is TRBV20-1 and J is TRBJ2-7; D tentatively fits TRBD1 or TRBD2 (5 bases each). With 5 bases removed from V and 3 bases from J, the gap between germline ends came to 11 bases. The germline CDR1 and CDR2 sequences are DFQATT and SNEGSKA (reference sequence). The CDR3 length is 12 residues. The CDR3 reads CSAQGPLYEQYF. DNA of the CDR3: TGCAGTGCTCAGGGACCTCTCTACGAGCAGTACTTC.

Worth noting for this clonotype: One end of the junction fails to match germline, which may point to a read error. CDR3 amino acids: CASSLAVGDTQYF. DNA for the CDR3: TGTGCTAGCAGCTTAGCAGTAGGAGATACGCAGTATTTT. V usage is TRBV7-7 and J usage is TRBJ2-3, with D unresolved. The germline V gene encodes CDR1 SSHAT and CDR2 FNYEAQ (reference sequence). The CDR3 sequence is 13 residues long.

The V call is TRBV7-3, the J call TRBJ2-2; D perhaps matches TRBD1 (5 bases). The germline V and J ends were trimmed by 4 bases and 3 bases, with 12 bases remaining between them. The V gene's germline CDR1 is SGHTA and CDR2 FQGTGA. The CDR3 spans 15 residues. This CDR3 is CASSSRQGHTGELFF. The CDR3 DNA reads TGTGCCAGCAGCTCTCGGCAGGGTCACACCGGGGAGCTGTTTTTT.

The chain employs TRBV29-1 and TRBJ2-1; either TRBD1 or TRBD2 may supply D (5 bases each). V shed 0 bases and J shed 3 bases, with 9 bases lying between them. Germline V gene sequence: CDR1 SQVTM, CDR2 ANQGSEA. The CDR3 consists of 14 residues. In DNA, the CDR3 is TGCAGCGTTGAAGAGGGGCGGGTCTACAATGAGCAGTTCTTC. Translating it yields CSVEEGRVYNEQFF.

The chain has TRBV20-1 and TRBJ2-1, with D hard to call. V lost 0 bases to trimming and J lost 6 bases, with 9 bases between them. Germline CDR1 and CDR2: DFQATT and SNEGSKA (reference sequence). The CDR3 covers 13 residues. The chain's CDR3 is CSAREKLANEQFF. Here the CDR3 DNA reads TGCAGTGCTAGAGAAAAACTTGCCAATGAGCAGTTCTTC.

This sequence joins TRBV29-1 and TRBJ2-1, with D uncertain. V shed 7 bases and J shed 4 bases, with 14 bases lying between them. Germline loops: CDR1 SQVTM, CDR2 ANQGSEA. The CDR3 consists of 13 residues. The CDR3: CSATPYRYNEQFF. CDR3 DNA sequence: TGCAGCGCCACCCCGTACCGTTACAATGAGCAGTTCTTC.

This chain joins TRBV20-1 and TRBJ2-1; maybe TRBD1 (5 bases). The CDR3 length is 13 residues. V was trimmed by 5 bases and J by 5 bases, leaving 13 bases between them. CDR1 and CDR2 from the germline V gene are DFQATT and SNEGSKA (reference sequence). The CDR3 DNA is TGCAGTGCTGGTAGGGGTCCGAACAATGAGCAGTTCTTC. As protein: CSAGRGPNNEQFF.

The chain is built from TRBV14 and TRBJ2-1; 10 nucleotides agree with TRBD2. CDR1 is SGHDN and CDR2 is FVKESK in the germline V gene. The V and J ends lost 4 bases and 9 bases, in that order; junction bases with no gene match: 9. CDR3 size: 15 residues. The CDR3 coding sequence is TGTGCCAGCAGCCCGTTTGGGACTAGCGAGGGTGAGCAGTTCTTC. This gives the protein CASSPFGTSEGEQFF.

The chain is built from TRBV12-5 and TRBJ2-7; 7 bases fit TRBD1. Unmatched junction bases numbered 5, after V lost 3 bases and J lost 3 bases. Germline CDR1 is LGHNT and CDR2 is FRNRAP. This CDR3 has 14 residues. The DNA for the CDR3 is TGTGCTAGTGGTTTCAGGGACAGCTTCTACGAGCAGTACTTC. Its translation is CASGFRDSFYEQYF.

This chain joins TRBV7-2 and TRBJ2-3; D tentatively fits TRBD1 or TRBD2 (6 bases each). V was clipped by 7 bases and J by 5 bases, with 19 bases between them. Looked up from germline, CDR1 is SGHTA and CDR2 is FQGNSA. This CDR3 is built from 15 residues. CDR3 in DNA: TGTGCCAGCACCGTCCGGGGGCAGTATGTAGATACGCAGTATTTT. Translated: CASTVRGQYVDTQYF.

The CDR3 coding sequence is TGTGCCAGCCGAGGGGGGTCAGTCTACGAGCAGTACTTC. It codes for CASRGGSVYEQYF. The chain carries TRBV6-5 and TRBJ2-7; tentatively, D is TRBD1 or TRBD2 (6 bases each). V lost 8 bases and J 3 bases, leaving 14 bases between the germline ends. Germline V lookup: CDR1 MNHEY, CDR2 SVGAGI. The length of the CDR3 is 13 residues.

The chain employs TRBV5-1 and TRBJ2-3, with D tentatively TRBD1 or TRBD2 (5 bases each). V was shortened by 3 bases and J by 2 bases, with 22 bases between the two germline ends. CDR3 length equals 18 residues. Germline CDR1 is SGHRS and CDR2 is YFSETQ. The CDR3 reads CASSSRRLGVENTDTQYF. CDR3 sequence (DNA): TGCGCCAGCAGCTCCCGCCGCCTGGGGGTGGAAAACACAGATACGCAGTATTTT.

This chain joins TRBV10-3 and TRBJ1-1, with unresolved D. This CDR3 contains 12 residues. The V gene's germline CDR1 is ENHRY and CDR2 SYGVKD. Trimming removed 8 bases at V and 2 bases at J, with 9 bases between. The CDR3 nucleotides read TGTGCCATCCGCGGGGTTAACACTGAAGCTTTCTTT. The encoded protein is CAIRGVNTEAFF.

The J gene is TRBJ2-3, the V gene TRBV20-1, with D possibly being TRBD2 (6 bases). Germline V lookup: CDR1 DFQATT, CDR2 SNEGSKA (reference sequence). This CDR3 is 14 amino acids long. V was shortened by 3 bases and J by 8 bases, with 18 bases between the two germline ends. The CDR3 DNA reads TGCAGTGCTAGGATTAGTGTCTACGGGGGTACGCAGTATTTT. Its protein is CSARISVYGGTQYF.

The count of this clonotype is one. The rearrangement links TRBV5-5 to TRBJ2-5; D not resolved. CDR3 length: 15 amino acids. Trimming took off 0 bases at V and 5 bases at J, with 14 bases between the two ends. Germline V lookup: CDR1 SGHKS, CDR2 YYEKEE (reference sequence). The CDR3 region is CASSLAPSRLETQYF. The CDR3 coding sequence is TGTGCCAGCAGCTTGGCCCCCTCTCGACTGGAGACCCAGTACTTC.

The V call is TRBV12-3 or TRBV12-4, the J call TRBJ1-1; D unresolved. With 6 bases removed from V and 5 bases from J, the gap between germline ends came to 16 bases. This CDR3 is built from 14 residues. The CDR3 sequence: CASSTWTIGTEAFF. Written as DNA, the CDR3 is TGTGCCAGCAGCACTTGGACGATTGGAACTGAAGCTTTCTTT.

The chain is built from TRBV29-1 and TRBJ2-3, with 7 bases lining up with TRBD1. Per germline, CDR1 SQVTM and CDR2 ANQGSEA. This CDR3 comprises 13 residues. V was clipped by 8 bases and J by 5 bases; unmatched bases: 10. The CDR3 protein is CSSLGQIKDTQYF. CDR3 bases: TGCAGCTCCTTGGGACAGATTAAAGATACGCAGTATTTT.

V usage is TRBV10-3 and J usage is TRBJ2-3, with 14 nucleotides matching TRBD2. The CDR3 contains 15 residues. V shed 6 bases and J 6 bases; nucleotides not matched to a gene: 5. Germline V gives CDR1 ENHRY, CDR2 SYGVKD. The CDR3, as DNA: TGTGCCATCAGCGGACTAGCGGGAGGAGGGGATACGCAGTATTTT. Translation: CAISGLAGGGDTQYF.

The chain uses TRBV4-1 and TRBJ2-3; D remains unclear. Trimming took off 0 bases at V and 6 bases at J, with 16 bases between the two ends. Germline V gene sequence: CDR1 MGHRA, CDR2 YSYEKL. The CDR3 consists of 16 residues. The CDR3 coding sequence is TGCGCCAGCAGCCAAGATCGAGGTTTGGGCTGGGATACGCAGTATTTT. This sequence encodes CASSQDRGLGWDTQYF.

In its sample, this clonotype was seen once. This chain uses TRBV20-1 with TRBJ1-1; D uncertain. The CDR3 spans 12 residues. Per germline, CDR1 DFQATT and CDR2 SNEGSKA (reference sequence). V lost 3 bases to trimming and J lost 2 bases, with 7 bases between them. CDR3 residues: CSASPGNTEAFF. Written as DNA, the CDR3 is TGCAGTGCTAGCCCCGGAAACACTGAAGCTTTCTTT.

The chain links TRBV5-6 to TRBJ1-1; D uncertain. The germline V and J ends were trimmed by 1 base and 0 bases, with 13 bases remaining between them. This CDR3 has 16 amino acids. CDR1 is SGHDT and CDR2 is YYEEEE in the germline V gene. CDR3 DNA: TGTGCCAGCAGCTTGTTTAATAGGGCGGTGAACACTGAAGCTTTCTTT. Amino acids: CASSLFNRAVNTEAFF.

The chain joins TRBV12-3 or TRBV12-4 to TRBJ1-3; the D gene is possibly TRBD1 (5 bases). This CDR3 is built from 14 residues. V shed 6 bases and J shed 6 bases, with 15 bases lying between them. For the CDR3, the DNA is TGTGCCAGCAGAAGCGGCAGGGCAGTAAACACCATATATTTT. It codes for CASRSGRAVNTIYF.

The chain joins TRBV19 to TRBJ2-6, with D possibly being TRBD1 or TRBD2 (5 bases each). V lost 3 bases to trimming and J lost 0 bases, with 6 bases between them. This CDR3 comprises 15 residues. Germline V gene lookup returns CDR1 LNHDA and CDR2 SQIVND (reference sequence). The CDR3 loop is CASSMRGSGANVLTF. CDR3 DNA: TGTGCCAGTAGTATGAGGGGCTCTGGGGCCAACGTCCTGACTTTC.

DNA for the CDR3: TGTGCCAGCAGTTTACCTGGACTAGCGGGGATCTACGAGCAGTACTTC. This translates into CASSLPGLAGIYEQYF. The rearrangement joins TRBV12-3 or TRBV12-4 to TRBJ2-7, with 12 bases fitting TRBD2. This CDR3 spans 16 amino acids. V was clipped by 2 bases and J by 3 bases; unmatched bases: 5.

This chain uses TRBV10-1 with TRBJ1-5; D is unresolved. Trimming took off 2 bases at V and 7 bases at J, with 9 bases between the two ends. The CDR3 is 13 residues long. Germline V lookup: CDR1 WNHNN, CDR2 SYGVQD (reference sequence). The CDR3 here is CASSEGEGQPQHF. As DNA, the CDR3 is TGCGCCAGCAGTGAGGGGGAAGGCCAGCCCCAGCATTTT.